This T cell receptor (beta chain) originates from a study of long-term antiretroviral therapy in people with HIV (dated by TCRdb to 2022 to 2024). General notes on the study: Collection of the earliest samples took place about a decade ahead of the 2015 WHO recommendation for immediate ART, at a time when ART was typically delayed until CD4 counts fell. This retrospective serial study examined whether starting ART and sustained HIV suppression were associated with changes in the composition and diversity of the TRB repertoire in peripheral blood. A total of under 250 cryopreserved PBMC samples were contributed to the cohort by 30 adults with confirmed HIV infection, with samples collected serially over a mean of roughly six years (range 1-12). About 35% of the 30 participants with HIV were female. No cross-contamination during QIAcube processing was seen in test extractions of a monoclonal T-cell line run alongside around 31 polyclonal samples.

What the study reported, not specific to this receptor: Narrower CDR3 length ranges were observed in HIV repertoires than in controls, and an antigen-experienced repertoire with only a slight naive shift after ART was suggested by the network structure. Inferences about post-ART repertoire changes are limited because no data were available on ART adherence, viral resistance or therapy changes. Expanded TRB clones identified before ART initiation dominated the repertoire across all time points, though the dominance fluctuated and decreased in many PLHIV after ART. The samples span the years 2004 to 2017, and the ART regimens used may be less effective than current regimens. A significant increase in TRB diversity was found to be associated with ART initiation, although TRB diversity was observed to remain significantly below that of transplant donor controls even after long-term ART. Limited PBMC availability meant only the TCR beta chain was sequenced, without alpha chain pairing. Because cell numbers in pre-ART samples were limited, unsorted PBMC were profiled instead of sorted CD4+ and CD8+ T cells.

To be included, a participant needed at least one PBMC sample from before ART initiation plus at least two post-ART samples. All participants with HIV were treated in the United States of America. Before DNA extraction, cryopreserved samples of about 0.9-10 million PBMC were thawed and then washed. At the time of the earliest PBMC sample, participants with HIV were aged between roughly 20 and 54 years. Per participant, PBMC samples came from 1-4 timepoints prior to ART initiation and 2-8 timepoints following ART initiation, for a median of 7 samples. For every participant, serial HIV viral load, CD4+ T-cell count, ART history and demographic data were obtained. Using a Qiagen kit on a QIAcube, genomic DNA was extracted from unsorted PBMC, with samples processed in batches of 12. As regards this clone: What antigen it recognizes has not been identified. No much larger clone exists at a distance of one base, and base qualities are not known.

The immunoSEQ hsTCRB v3.0 assay was used at survey level resolution to sequence the TRB variable region. TRB sequencing targeted a depth of about 35,000-50,000 T-cell genomes per sample. TRB libraries were pooled and sequenced on an Illumina MiSeq using a v3 150-cycle kit. The study's own analysis went as follows. Repertoire analysis ran in R within a reproducible Nextflow workflow covering QC, data transformation and analysis. Custom analyses were implemented in LymphoSeq2, an R package for AIRR-Seq data exploration. A few samples that produced fewer than 5000 total TRB sequences were removed, so approximately 170 HIV repertoires were analyzed. Among the 180 to 200 retained HIV repertoires, some 60 were collected before ART initiation and roughly 130 after ART initiation. Repertoires were downsampled to 5000 TRB nucleotide sequences, with summary statistics averaged over 100 downsampling iterations. TRB sequences were retained for analysis only if CDR3 regions of at least seven amino acids were present. Two measures captured diversity: a Shannon entropy-derived clonality score and the Gini coefficient. In repertoire networks, the top 5000 CDR3 amino acid sequences were linked whenever an edit distance of one separated two sequences. For TRB CDR3 amino acid sequences, GLIPH2 was used to predict antigen specificity groups and MHC restriction. Known CMV, EBV, HIV or tissue antigen associations were flagged by matching CDR3 amino acid sequences against VDJdb and McPAS-TCR. Pre-ART, post-ART and control groups were compared with Wilcoxon signed-rank tests and Holm-Bonferroni correction. The clones in this table, taken by TCRdb from immuneACCESS, are in-frame only. Not every clone is retained; where verified, under half of the shortfall comes from an unresolved V gene, and the cause of the rest is unknown. The V and J calls and the clone size are those of that table, but D and trimming were determined from the DNA. Present in this sample are 17,000 or so clones, roughly four fifths of which were seen just once. Together, the top ten hold around 8.2% of the sample.

The CDR3 has 17 amino acids, counting the end cysteine and phenylalanine. The sequence is cut down to CDR3 DNA, 51 bases in frame from base 1. The germline V gene encodes CDR1 LGHNA and CDR2 YNFKEQ. After removal of 2 bases from V and 3 bases from J, the junction retains 8 bases not matched to a gene. The rearrangement joined TRBV4-2 to TRBJ2-1; 9 bases in between match TRBD2. Here the sequenced sample was unsorted PBMCs, taken 0.3 years after starting antiretroviral therapy. This TCR derives from a man between 18 and 29 years old with HIV. CDR3 sequence: CASSQSLSGGYYNEQFF. DNA sequence: TGTGCCAGCAGCCAAAGTTTAAGCGGGGGGTACTACAATGAGCAGTTCTTC.